Presented here are 27 T cell receptor beta chains from one specimen sequenced in a study of T cell responses to AZD1222 COVID-19 vaccine. The protocol was immunoSEQ multiplex PCR, while the TCRdb copy is restricted to in-frame clones and leaves out a portion. The data contain around 120,000 clones, about 88% of them seen just once; the ten biggest clones take up around 2.4%. Sequenced material: peripheral blood, taken on day 0 of AZD1222 vaccination. The receptors originated from an adult in good health.

The genes are TRBV5-4 and TRBJ1-2; the D is unclear. Trimming shortened V by 0 bases and J by 0 bases, and 12 bases separated the two germline ends. Germline lookup yields CDR1 SGHNT and CDR2 YYREEE (reference sequence). This CDR3 has 16 amino acids. CDR3 residues: CASSLAQEGSNYGYTF. The DNA of the CDR3 is TGTGCCAGCAGCTTGGCGCAGGAGGGCTCTAACTATGGCTACACCTTC.

CDR3 sequence reads: CASSSGQGGRNQETQYF. In DNA, the CDR3 is TGCGCCAGCAGTTCGGGACAGGGAGGGAGGAACCAAGAGACCCAGTACTTC. The V and J genes are TRBV5-1 and TRBJ2-5; 9 bases map to TRBD1. CDR3 length equals 17 residues. J was trimmed by 0 bases and V by 5 bases; bases with no gene match: 11. Germline V gene lookup returns CDR1 SGHRS and CDR2 YFSETQ.

This rearrangement joins TRBV6-1 to TRBJ1-1; D remains ambiguous. Trimming took 2 bases from V and 11 from J, leaving 9 bases between them. The CDR3 totals 11 residues. CDR1 and CDR2 from the germline V gene are MNHNS and SASEGT. CDR3 nucleotides: TGTGCCAGCAGTGAATGGCCGAATGCTTTCTTT. Translating it yields CASSEWPNAFF.

J is TRBJ1-3 and V is TRBV5-6, with TRBD1 matching over 8 bases. The CDR3 is 16 amino acids. From germline, CDR1 is SGHDT and CDR2 YYEEEE. Losses at the gene ends were 4 bases for V and 3 bases for J; bases not matched to a gene: 9. The CDR3 spells CASSLTGDVFGNTIYF. The CDR3 DNA follows: TGTGCCAGCAGCCTGACAGGGGACGTGTTTGGAAACACCATATATTTT.

This clone was picked up many times. The CDR3 loop is CASSRPDRQNTEAFF. CDR3 nucleotide sequence: TGTGCCAGCAGTCGGCCGGACAGGCAGAACACTGAAGCTTTCTTT. V and J are TRBV28 and TRBJ1-1; 7 bases align to TRBD1. The length of the CDR3 is 15 residues. CDR1 MDHEN and CDR2 SYDVKM come from the germline V gene. V lost 5 bases to trimming and J lost 1 base; unmatched junction nucleotides: 7. The entire variable domain, with the rest obtained from reference TRBV28 and TRBJ1-1, is as follows: DVKVTQSSRYLVKRTGEKVFLECVQDMDHENMFWYRQDPGLGLRLIYFSYDVKMKEKGDIPEGYSVSREKKERFSLILESASTNQTSMYLCASSRPDRQNTEAFFGQGTRLTVV.

The chain combines TRBV27 with TRBJ1-2; D uncertain. With 6 bases removed from V and 3 bases from J, the gap between germline ends came to 14 bases. Germline CDR1 is MNHEY and CDR2 is SMNVEV (reference sequence). The CDR3 has 14 amino acids. For the CDR3, the DNA is TGTGCCAGCAGGCCCCGAGGGTTAGACTATGGCTACACCTTC. It specifies CASRPRGLDYGYTF.

The chain uses TRBV5-8 and TRBJ1-1, with 11 bases aligning to TRBD1. The CDR3 covers 16 residues. Looked up from germline, CDR1 is SGHTS and CDR2 is YDEGEE. The V and J ends lost 0 bases and 1 base, in that order; junction bases with no gene match: 2. The CDR3 is CASSLGTGGANTEAFF. For the CDR3, the DNA is TGTGCCAGCAGCTTGGGGACAGGGGGCGCGAACACTGAAGCTTTCTTT.

The chain recombines TRBV27 with TRBJ1-6; D is undetermined. The CDR3 loop spans 14 amino acids. Germline CDR1 MNHEY, CDR2 SMNVEV (reference sequence). V lost 4 bases and J 5 bases, leaving 9 bases between the germline ends. The CDR3 DNA sequence: TGTGCCAGCAGTTCTGGGATAAATAATTCACCCCTCCACTTT. This gives the protein CASSSGINNSPLHF.

The chain is built from TRBV7-9 and TRBJ1-6; maybe TRBD1 (6 bases). This CDR3 has 15 amino acids. V lost 1 base, J lost 7 bases, and 11 bases lay in between. Germline-derived CDR1 and CDR2 are SEHNR and FQNEAQ (reference sequence). In nucleotides, the CDR3 is TGTGCCAGCAGCTTAGTCCAGGGGCCAAATTCACCCCTCCACTTT. This encodes CASSLVQGPNSPLHF.

In its sample, this clone was seen a few times. This chain connects TRBV7-3 to TRBJ2-2, with 12 nucleotides matching TRBD2. Trimming at V came to 5 bases and at J to 6 bases, leaving 7 bases not matched to a gene. The CDR3 length is 16 residues. Germline V CDR1 and CDR2: SGHTA, FQGTGA. The DNA for the CDR3 is TGTGCCAGCAGCCGGGGGCTAGCGGGAGGGCCCGGGGAGCTGTTTTTT. Protein sequence: CASSRGLAGGPGELFF. Supplemented by reference TRBV7-3 and TRBJ2-2, the full variable domain reads GAGVSQTPSNKVTEKGKYVELRCDPISGHTALYWYRQSLGQGPEFLIYFQGTGAADDSGLPNDRFFAVRPEGSVSTLKIQRTERGDSAVYLCASSRGLAGGPGELFFGEGSRLTVL.

The chain links TRBV28 to TRBJ1-2; perhaps TRBD1 as D (5 bases). The V end lost 6 bases, the J end lost 8 bases, and 13 bases lay between the germline ends. The CDR3 totals 12 residues. The V gene's germline CDR1 is MDHEN and CDR2 SYDVKM. The CDR3 sequence: CASSQGLSGYTF. DNA for the CDR3: TGTGCCAGCAGCCAGGGCCTTAGCGGCTACACCTTC.

This clone was counted between two and nine times. This sequence joins TRBV12-3 or TRBV12-4 and TRBJ2-1; TRBD2 matches 9 bases. This CDR3 region has 12 residues. The trim removed 5 bases at V and 12 bases at J, leaving 5 bases unmatched. CDR3 protein: CASSGSGRGQFF. The CDR3 bases are TGTGCCAGCAGTGGTAGCGGGAGAGGGCAGTTCTTC.

The chain links TRBV6-1 to TRBJ1-5; D possibly corresponds to TRBD1 (5 bases). CDR1 MNHNS and CDR2 SASEGT come from the germline V gene. V lost 2 bases, J lost 5 bases, and 10 bases lay in between. The length of the CDR3 is 14 residues. CDR3 DNA sequence: TGTGCCAGCAGTGAACGGGGCCTGGATCAGCCCCAGCATTTT. This sequence encodes CASSERGLDQPQHF.

The rearrangement uses TRBV7-9 and TRBJ2-7, with D perhaps TRBD2 (5 bases). The CDR3 spans 15 residues. Germline V CDR1 and CDR2: SEHNR, FQNEAQ (reference sequence). Trimming stripped 5 bases from V and 1 base from J, with 15 bases between. CDR3 residues: CASSLTRTLSYEQYF. The CDR3 region has the DNA TGTGCCAGCAGCCTAACCCGGACTTTGTCCTACGAGCAGTACTTC.

The chain is built from TRBV5-4 and TRBJ2-1; 11 bases are a match to TRBD2. The CDR3 is 15 amino acids. Trimming removed 5 bases from V and 3 bases from J; junction bases left unmatched: 4. The V gene's germline CDR1 is SGHNT and CDR2 YYREEE (reference sequence). The CDR3, as DNA: TGTGCCAGCAGGACTAGCGGGGAGAGCTACAATGAGCAGTTCTTC. Its protein is CASRTSGESYNEQFF.

The DNA for the CDR3 is TGTGCCAGCAGGTTAGAAGCGGGAGTTCGAAATGAGCAGTTCTTC. This codes for CASRLEAGVRNEQFF. This chain links TRBV3-1 (or the pseudogene TRBV3-2) with TRBJ2-1; 8 bases are a match to TRBD2. The V gene's germline CDR1 is LGHDT and CDR2 YNNKEL (reference sequence). With 6 bases clipped from V and 7 bases from J, the junction kept 11 bases outside the gene matches. The CDR3 spans 15 residues.

The genes are TRBV9 and TRBJ1-2; the D gene is possibly TRBD1 (5 bases). Germline V CDR1 and CDR2: SGDLS, YYNGEE. Trimming stripped 4 bases from V and 4 bases from J, with 17 bases between. The CDR3 length is 15 residues. The CDR3 protein is CASSPLTQALYGYTF. The CDR3 DNA sequence: TGTGCCAGCAGCCCCTTAACACAGGCGCTCTATGGCTACACCTTC.

The V gene is TRBV4-1, the J gene TRBJ1-4, with 7 bases that match TRBD1. Germline trimming cut 2 bases from V and 4 bases from J; bases unmatched to any gene: 10. Germline values: CDR1 MGHRA, CDR2 YSYEKL. The CDR3 is 17 amino acids. The CDR3 reads CASSQPKTRDSNEKLFF. The CDR3 DNA is TGCGCCAGCAGCCAACCCAAAACCCGGGACAGTAATGAAAAACTGTTTTTT.

V gene TRBV5-1 combines with J gene TRBJ2-1; 7 bases map to TRBD1. CDR1 SGHRS and CDR2 YFSETQ come from the germline V gene. J was trimmed by 0 bases and V by 3 bases; bases with no gene match: 3. CDR3 length: 15 residues. Here the CDR3 DNA reads TGCGCCAGCAGCTCCAGACAGGGCTCCTACAATGAGCAGTTCTTC. Residues: CASSSRQGSYNEQFF.

V and J are TRBV9 and TRBJ1-2; possibly TRBD1 for D (5 bases). V lost 8 bases, J lost 4 bases, and 18 bases lay in between. There are 14 residues in the CDR3. Germline CDR1 reads SGDLS; CDR2 reads YYNGEE. CDR3 amino acids: CASKRDLTTYGYTF. DNA for the CDR3: TGTGCCAGTAAACGGGACCTTACCACCTATGGCTACACCTTC.

The V and J genes are TRBV7-9 and TRBJ2-1; TRBD2 agrees at 8 bases. The CDR3 is 16 amino acids. Germline trimming cut 0 bases from V and 4 bases from J; bases unmatched to any gene: 5. Germline V CDR1 and CDR2: SEHNR, FQNEAQ (reference sequence). The CDR3 sequence is CASSLASGTRYNEQFF. DNA of the CDR3: TGTGCCAGCAGCTTAGCGTCCGGGACTAGGTACAATGAGCAGTTCTTC. Full variable domain (missing parts from reference TRBV7-9 and TRBJ2-1): DTGVSQNPRHKITKRGQNVTFRCDPISEHNRLYWYRQTLGQGPEFLTYFQNEAQLEKSRLLSDRFSAERPKGSFSTLEIQRTEQGDSAMYLCASSLASGTRYNEQFFGPGTRLTVL.

This sequence joins TRBV5-4 and TRBJ1-2, with D perhaps TRBD1 (6 bases). In germline, CDR1 is SGHNT, CDR2 YYREEE (reference sequence). The CDR3 consists of 15 residues. The V and J ends lost 4 bases and 4 bases respectively, with 17 bases between them. The CDR3 DNA sequence: TGTGCCAGCAGCCCAGTCGGACAGTTACTCTATGGCTACACCTTC. Its translation is CASSPVGQLLYGYTF.

This rearrangement joins TRBV5-1 to TRBJ2-7; D remains ambiguous. CDR3 size: 15 residues. The germline V and J ends were trimmed by 0 bases and 0 bases, with 10 bases remaining between them. Per germline, CDR1 SGHRS and CDR2 YFSETQ. DNA of the CDR3: TGCGCCAGCAGCTTGGACGGCAGGAGCTCCTACGAGCAGTACTTC. This gives the protein CASSLDGRSSYEQYF.

The CDR3 sequence is CASSPIPGTANTEAFF. In nucleotides, the CDR3 is TGCGCCAGCAGCCCGATCCCTGGCACGGCGAACACTGAAGCTTTCTTT. This chain uses TRBV5-1 with TRBJ1-1; D is unclear. The CDR3 has 16 residues. Deletions cut 4 bases from V and 1 base from J, with 17 bases between. The V gene's germline CDR1 is SGHRS and CDR2 YFSETQ.

The CDR3 loop reads CASSHRDGEQETQYF. The CDR3 bases are TGTGCCAGCAGCCATCGGGATGGGGAACAAGAGACCCAGTACTTC. The V and J genes are TRBV9 and TRBJ2-5; D is possibly TRBD2 (5 bases). With 4 bases removed from V and 2 bases from J, the gap between germline ends came to 15 bases. The CDR3 length is 15 residues. CDR1 is SGDLS, CDR2 YYNGEE, per germline. The variable domain in full, with the rest retrieved from reference TRBV9 and TRBJ2-5, is DSGVTQTPKHLITATGQRVTLRCSPRSGDLSVYWYQQSLDQGLQFLIQYYNGEERAKGNILERFSAQQFPDLHSELNLSSLELGDSALYFCASSHRDGEQETQYFGPGTRLLVL.

The V call is TRBV11-2, the J call TRBJ1-4; a possible D gene is TRBD1 (5 bases). Germline loops: CDR1 SGHAT, CDR2 FQNNGV. The V end was cut by 6 bases, the J end by 6 bases, with 20 bases between. The CDR3 covers 16 residues. CDR3 coding DNA: TGTGCCAGCAGTCTAATCCGGGATCCGGGGGATGAAAAACTGTTTTTT. This gives the protein CASSLIRDPGDEKLFF.

The CDR3 loop is CAWSIARGRREQYF. The CDR3 DNA sequence: TGTGCCTGGAGTATAGCCAGGGGGCGTCGCGAGCAGTACTTC. The V gene is TRBV30, the J gene TRBJ2-7; 8 nucleotides match TRBD1. Germline CDR1 and CDR2: GTSNPN and SVGIG (reference sequence). There are 14 residues in the CDR3. Trimming took 2 bases from V and 6 from J; bases not matched to a gene: 9.